Below, 2 T cell receptor beta chains from the same sample are listed, as sequenced in a study of CD8+CD57+ T cells in acquired aplastic anemia. Genomic DNA templated the TCR beta VDJ and CDR3 profiling. TCRdb passed the reads through MiXCR, listing each CDR3 protein once. In the table there are 90,000 to 120,000 distinct CDR3 sequences, 40% to 65% of which are singletons. The sample consisted of sorted CD4+, CD8+, or CD8+CD57+ T cells (not recorded which) from PBMCs. The receptors stem from a human donor in good health, serving as a control.

The J gene is TRBJ1-2, the V gene TRBV15, with D perhaps matching TRBD1 (6 bases). Germline values: CDR1 LNHNV, CDR2 YYDKDF (reference sequence). This CDR3 contains 15 residues. Trimming took 1 base from V and 7 from J, leaving 16 bases between them. In DNA form, the CDR3 reads TGTGCCACCAGCAGAGCGGGGGCCGACAGTAGTGGCTACACCTTC. It specifies CATSRAGADSSGYTF. The full variable domain, in which reference TRBV15 and TRBJ1-2 provide the parts outside the CDR3, is DAMVIQNPRYQVTQFGKPVTLSCSQTLNHNVMYWYQQKSSQAPKLLFHYYDKDFNNEADTPDNFQSRRPNTSFCFLDIRSPGLGDTAMYLCATSRAGADSSGYTFGSGTRLTVV.

This clonotype showed up many times. The rearrangement links TRBV7-3 to TRBJ1-2; possibly TRBD1 for D (6 bases). Trimming removed 0 bases from V and 6 bases from J, with 14 bases in between. CDR3 length equals 15 residues. CDR1 is SGHTA and CDR2 is FQGTGA in the germline V gene. This CDR3 reads CASSLTGGETDGYTF. CDR3 bases: TGTGCCAGCAGCTTAACTGGGGGCGAGACCGATGGCTACACCTTC. Together with reference TRBV7-3 and TRBJ1-2, the CDR3 gives the full variable domain: GAGVSQTPSNKVTEKGKYVELRCDPISGHTALYWYRQSLGQGPEFLIYFQGTGAADDSGLPNDRFFAVRPEGSVSTLKIQRTERGDSAVYLCASSLTGGETDGYTFGSGTRLTVV.